This T cell receptor (beta chain) was identified during a study of shared clonotypes between healthy human individuals. Overall study context: Three plates each covered CD4 naive and memory; CD8 naive two, CD8 memory one. Study-wide results and caveats: Sharing across four donors was highest in naive CD4 (roughly 5%) and lowest in memory CD8 (about 0.4%).

The CDR3 sequence is 14 residues long. In germline, CDR1 is SGHDT, CDR2 YYEEEE. Deletions cut 2 bases from V and 2 bases from J, with 10 bases between. Cells designated naive CD8 were CD45RO-negative and were positively selected for CCR7, with terminally differentiated effector memory CD45RA+ cells excluded. About this clone itself: The antigen is undetermined.

Sequencing was performed with immunoSEQ multiplex PCR; in TCRdb, only in-frame clones are kept and a portion is missing. The sample has about 2.2 million clones; just over 90% are singletons. The specimen was naive CD8+ T cells from PBMCs. The rearrangement joins TRBV5-6 to TRBJ1-1; possible D gene TRBD1, 6 bases. The TCR comes from a man aged 18 to 30 in good health. Some clones in this sample may be carry-over from other donors' samples. CDR3 coding DNA: TGTGCCAGCAGCTTCGAAGGGGGAAACACTGAAGCTTTCTTT. As protein: CASSFEGGNTEAFF.